These 20 T cell receptor beta chains were all obtained from the same sample, sequenced in a study of blood T cell repertoires in COVID-19. TCRdb's table, derived via immunoSEQ multiplex PCR, lists solely in-frame clones and lacks some. The sample records about 73,000 clones, approximately 80% being singletons. The material sequenced was peripheral blood. The receptor set was obtained from a woman aged 65 to 85 with acute or convalescent COVID-19.

V usage is TRBV7-2 and J usage is TRBJ1-6; TRBD1 might be the D (6 bases). Germline loops: CDR1 SGHTA, CDR2 FQGNSA. The CDR3 runs to 13 residues. Trimming cost V 4 bases and J 7 bases, with 8 bases left between them. The CDR3 spells CASSSGQNSPLHF. The CDR3 DNA follows: TGTGCCAGCAGCTCGGGACAAAATTCACCCCTCCACTTT.

The rearrangement uses TRBV4-1 and TRBJ2-1; D call uncertain. Germline V gives CDR1 MGHRA, CDR2 YSYEKL. This CDR3 is 13 amino acids long. With 3 bases removed from V and 10 bases from J, the gap between germline ends came to 13 bases. CDR3 bases: TGCGCCAGCAGCCATCTATCTGGGCCAGAGCAGTTCTTC. Its protein is CASSHLSGPEQFF.

The chain links TRBV2 to TRBJ2-3, with 12 bases aligning to TRBD1. Germline V gives CDR1 SNHLY, CDR2 FYNNEI. The CDR3 totals 15 residues. V trimming: 5 bases; J trimming: 3 bases; junction bases outside the gene matches: 3. CDR3 in DNA: TGTGCCAGCAGTAGGGACAGGGGGCGTACAGATACGCAGTATTTT. As protein: CASSRDRGRTDTQYF.

V and J are TRBV19 and TRBJ2-2; weak D call: TRBD2 (5 bases). Per germline, CDR1 LNHDA and CDR2 SQIVND (reference sequence). The V end was cut by 7 bases, the J end by 0 bases, with 12 bases between. This CDR3 has 15 residues. The CDR3, as DNA: TGTGCCAGTACTAGCCGGAATACGAACACCGGGGAGCTGTTTTTT. This gives the protein CASTSRNTNTGELFF.

The chain employs TRBV18 and TRBJ1-1, with D perhaps TRBD1 (5 bases). This CDR3 is 16 amino acids long. CDR1 KGHSH and CDR2 LQKENI come from the germline V gene. Deletions cut 3 bases from V and 3 bases from J, with 17 bases between. The CDR3 here is CASSPPGAGWDTEAFF. CDR3 in DNA: TGTGCCAGCTCACCCCCGGGTGCAGGGTGGGACACTGAAGCTTTCTTT.

The chain has TRBV19 and TRBJ2-1, with 12 bases lining up with TRBD2. CDR1 and CDR2 (germline): LNHDA, SQIVND (reference sequence). Trimming cost V 6 bases and J 2 bases; bases outside gene matches: 5. CDR3 size: 16 residues. The CDR3 sequence: CASRFRTSGTYNEQFF. As DNA, the CDR3 is TGTGCCAGTAGATTTCGGACTAGCGGGACCTACAATGAGCAGTTCTTC.

J is TRBJ2-7 and V is TRBV6-5; TRBD1 agrees at 10 bases. V shed 7 bases and J 11 bases; nucleotides not matched to a gene: 8. Germline-derived CDR1 and CDR2 are MNHEY and SVGAGI. CDR3 length: 12 amino acids. CDR3 sequence (DNA): TGTGCCAGCACCCGGGACAGGGGTCAGAAGTACTTC. It encodes CASTRDRGQKYF.

The chain employs TRBV14 and TRBJ2-2; no reliable D call. This CDR3 has 11 amino acids. CDR1 and CDR2 (germline): SGHDN, FVKESK. Trimming removed 4 bases from V and 7 bases from J, with 4 bases in between. The DNA of the CDR3 is TGTGCCAGCAGCCTCCTCGGGGAGCTGTTTTTT. Its translation is CASSLLGELFF.

The chain recombines TRBV7-9 with TRBJ1-4; D uncertain. Looked up from germline, CDR1 is SEHNR and CDR2 is FQNEAQ (reference sequence). The germline V and J ends were trimmed by 8 bases and 8 bases, with 18 bases remaining between them. The CDR3 covers 14 residues. Written as DNA, the CDR3 is TGTGCCAGCGGAAGGTCAGAGGTGCGCGAAAAACTGTTTTTT. As protein: CASGRSEVREKLFF.

This chain joins TRBV5-5 and TRBJ1-1, with 10 bases aligning to TRBD1. The V and J ends lost 4 bases and 4 bases, in that order; junction bases with no gene match: 13. The CDR3 totals 17 residues. From germline, CDR1 is SGHKS and CDR2 YYEKEE (reference sequence). The CDR3 DNA reads TGTGCCAGCAGCCCGCGACAGGGGGCAACAGGGGGCACTGAAGCTTTCTTT. Translation: CASSPRQGATGGTEAFF.

This chain joins TRBV28 and TRBJ2-7, with D possibly being TRBD1 (5 bases). V was pared by 7 bases and J by 2 bases, with 15 bases between. This CDR3 is built from 14 residues. Germline V CDR1 and CDR2: MDHEN, SYDVKM. The CDR3 nucleotides read TGTGCCAGCACCCTTAAATCCAGGGCCTACGAGCAGTACTTC. Its translation is CASTLKSRAYEQYF.

The CDR3: CASSSQGGHNEQFF. CDR3 nucleotides: TGTGCCAGCAGCTCCCAGGGAGGGCACAATGAGCAGTTCTTC. This rearrangement joins TRBV7-9 to TRBJ2-1, with TRBD2 matching 7 bases. Germline V gene lookup returns CDR1 SEHNR and CDR2 FQNEAQ (reference sequence). V was pared by 4 bases and J by 5 bases, with 5 bases of the junction left unmatched. The CDR3 is 14 amino acids.

The rearrangement joins TRBV27 to TRBJ1-4, with 10 bases fitting TRBD1. Germline V gene sequence: CDR1 MNHEY, CDR2 SMNVEV (reference sequence). The CDR3 runs 19 residues. With 3 bases clipped from V and 1 base from J, the junction kept 11 bases outside the gene matches. The CDR3 is CASSFSTGGLLRTNEKLFF. The CDR3 DNA sequence: TGTGCCAGCAGTTTTTCGACAGGGGGCTTGTTAAGAACTAATGAAAAACTGTTTTTT.

The chain recombines TRBV11-3 with TRBJ2-1; D possibly corresponds to TRBD1 (7 bases). V lost 4 bases and J 7 bases, leaving 14 bases between the germline ends. The germline V gene has CDR1 SGHNT and CDR2 YENEEA. The CDR3 covers 14 residues. The CDR3 sequence is CASSSGGLRNEQFF. The CDR3 bases are TGTGCCAGCAGCTCAGGGGGGCTGAGAAATGAGCAGTTCTTC.

This clone appeared a single time. The chain employs TRBV6-5 and TRBJ2-2; D ambiguous. The V and J ends lost 4 bases and 5 bases respectively, with 8 bases between them. The CDR3 is 13 residues long. CDR1 and CDR2 from the germline V gene are MNHEY and SVGAGI. The CDR3 sequence is CASSSSRTGELFF. CDR3 nucleotide sequence: TGTGCCAGCAGTTCCTCCCGGACCGGGGAGCTGTTTTTT.

This clone was detected many times. This rearrangement joins TRBV19 to TRBJ1-5; no definite D call. This CDR3 is 11 amino acids long. In germline, CDR1 is LNHDA, CDR2 SQIVND (reference sequence). With 6 bases removed from V and 11 bases from J, the gap between germline ends came to 11 bases. The DNA of the CDR3 is TGTGCCAGTAGCGTCGGAGGGTCCCAGCATTTT. This translates into CASSVGGSQHF.

The J gene is TRBJ1-4, the V gene TRBV5-6; TRBD1 aligns across 9 bases. The V gene end was trimmed by 4 bases and the J gene end by 11 bases; junction bases not matched to a gene: 9. Looked up from germline, CDR1 is SGHDT and CDR2 is YYEEEE. The length of the CDR3 is 14 residues. The CDR3 is CASSPTGGGDKLFF. CDR3 in DNA: TGTGCCAGCAGCCCTACAGGGGGCGGCGATAAACTGTTTTTT.

The chain combines TRBV7-6 with TRBJ2-1, with 11 positions matching TRBD2. The CDR3 spans 17 residues. Trimming cost V 5 bases and J 4 bases; bases outside gene matches: 10. Germline V gene data show CDR1 as SGHVS and CDR2 as FNYEAQ. The CDR3 here is CASSRIMTSGAYNEQFF. In nucleotides, the CDR3 is TGTGCCAGCAGCCGGATTATGACTAGCGGGGCTTACAATGAGCAGTTCTTC.

This clone was counted a single time. V and J are TRBV9 and TRBJ2-7, with 9 bases identical to TRBD1. Germline V CDR1 and CDR2: SGDLS, YYNGEE. The V gene end was trimmed by 4 bases and the J gene end by 2 bases; junction bases not matched to a gene: 7. The CDR3 sequence is 15 residues long. In DNA form, the CDR3 reads TGTGCCAGCAGCCCACGGACAGGGGAGGCCTACGAGCAGTACTTC. Translating it yields CASSPRTGEAYEQYF.

The chain links TRBV12-3 or TRBV12-4 to TRBJ2-3; D unresolved. The CDR3 consists of 13 residues. The V end was cut by 6 bases, the J end by 6 bases, with 13 bases between. Written as DNA, the CDR3 is TGTGCCAGCAGCCGAAGTAGTACCGATACGCAGTATTTT. Residues: CASSRSSTDTQYF.